This T cell receptor (beta chain) is drawn from a study of T-cell reconstitution after alpha-beta-depleted transplantation in children. Whole-study findings and limits: Most T-cell counts and diversity one year after the transplant came from T cells that were newly produced.

Germline assignment: CDR1 SGHKS and CDR2 YYEKEE (reference sequence). This CDR3 is built from 14 residues. The V end lost 6 bases, the J end lost 1 base, and 10 bases lay between the germline ends. On this clonotype itself: Its specificity is not known.

Construction of the TCRbeta library involved unique molecular identifiers. TCRdb ran MiXCR on the PCR reads and lists one entry per CDR3 protein. This sample yields around 580,000 distinct CDR3 sequences, of which 25% to 30% are seen a single time; around a third belongs to the top ten. The origin of this receptor is a boy younger than two with Wiskott-Aldrich syndrome, due to receive a stem cell transplant. Sample: PBMCs, taken before TCRalphabeta/CD19-depleted stem cell transplant. The gene calls are TRBV5-5 and TRBJ2-2; tentative D call: TRBD1 (5 bases). The CDR3 bases are TGTGCCAGCATCCAGGGTGGGAACACCGGGGAGCTGTTTTTT. Its translation is CASIQGGNTGELFF.